What follows is one T cell receptor (beta chain) and its context. Its antigen remains unidentified. The sample comes from a study of T cell responses to AZD1222 COVID-19 vaccine. Study observations and caveats: Only six or seven AZD1222 recipients were seropositive at baseline. Donor demographics were predominantly white British with a female majority; clonal diversity may be underestimated. CD4 TCRs associated with vaccination spanned spike, dominating at 160-218 and 743-854. Repertoire sampling was restricted to post-peak T cell response timepoints.

This CDR3 is 15 amino acids long. The germline gives CDR1 LGHDT, CDR2 YNNKEL (reference sequence). Trimming stripped 0 bases from V and 5 bases from J, with 13 bases between. Libraries were prepared by immunoSEQ multiplex PCR; TCRdb keeps only in-frame clonotypes and omits some of them. Of 200,000 to 300,000 clones listed, more than 85% were seen once; the top ten hold 0.55%. The sequence was obtained from an adult in good health. The rearrangement uses TRBV3-1 (or the pseudogene TRBV3-2) and TRBJ1-2; no firm D call. Material: peripheral blood, obtained on day 0 of AZD1222 vaccination. The CDR3 DNA is TGTGCCAGCAGCCAAGATCCGACTAACCCTTATGGCTACACCTTC. Protein: CASSQDPTNPYGYTF.